A selection of T cell receptor beta chains follows, all from one sample in a study of blood T cell repertoires in COVID-19. The protocol was immunoSEQ multiplex PCR, while the TCRdb copy is restricted to in-frame clones and leaves out a portion. This sample has under 300,000 clones, with about 91% found just once. Sequencing used peripheral blood. All receptors derive from a woman aged 35 to 49 who had recovered from COVID-19. The CDR3 runs from the conserved cysteine through the conserved F or W. D genes are given only for firm matches. Only some rows state a clone size, as once, few, many or a class for expanded clones.

V gene	D gene	clone size	J gene	CDR3 protein	CDR3 DNA
TRBV28	TRBD1	few	TRBJ1-4	CASQTGGKLFF	TGTGCCAGCCAGACAGGGGGCAAACTGTTTTTT
TRBV19	NA	once	TRBJ2-1	CASSRGDYNEQFF	TGTGCCAGTAGTAGGGGGGACTACAATGAGCAGTTCTTC
TRBV5-1	NA	NA	TRBJ2-3	CASSSRGLLTLDTQYF	TGCGCCAGCAGCTCGCGGGGCCTTTTGACCCTAGATACGCAGTATTTT
TRBV7-8	NA	NA	TRBJ1-4	CASSPIDRLNEKLFF	TGTGCCAGCAGCCCGATAGACAGGCTAAATGAAAAACTGTTTTTT
TRBV5-1	TRBD2	NA	TRBJ2-3	CATTGRERDTDTQYF	TGCGCCACCACCGGGAGGGAGCGGGACACAGATACGCAGTATTTT
TRBV15	NA	NA	TRBJ2-1	CATSRDLTGTPSGRLF	TGTGCCACCAGCAGAGATCTGACCGGGACACCTTCCGGTCGGCTCTTC
TRBV5-4	TRBD1	NA	TRBJ1-1	CASSLDRAVPEAFF	TGTGCCAGCAGCTTAGACAGGGCGGTTCCTGAAGCTTTCTTT
TRBV14	TRBD2	NA	TRBJ2-7	CASSRGIGAGGSYEQYF	TGTGCCAGCAGCCGAGGCATCGGGGCGGGGGGCTCCTACGAGCAGTACTTC
TRBV10-3	TRBD2	once	TRBJ2-3	CAISEFAGGTDTQYF	TGTGCCATCAGTGAGTTTGCGGGAGGAACAGATACGCAGTATTTT
TRBV14	NA	NA	TRBJ2-5	CASSQGRSVAQYF	TGTGCCAGCAGCCAAGGGCGGAGTGTGGCCCAGTACTTC
TRBV11-2	TRBD1	once	TRBJ1-5	CASSLGTGPNQPQHF	TGTGCCAGCAGCTTAGGGACAGGGCCCAATCAGCCCCAGCATTTT
TRBV5-1	NA	NA	TRBJ1-1	CASSLNLVVDTEAFF	TGCGCCAGCAGCTTGAATTTAGTGGTAGACACTGAAGCTTTCTTT
TRBV28	NA	NA	TRBJ1-2	CVSSLLVAAPVVYTF	TGTGTCAGCAGTTTGCTCGTTGCGGCCCCGGTTGTCTACACCTTC
TRBV14	TRBD1	NA	TRBJ1-1	CASSQDVGWAGGMNTEAFF	TGTGCCAGCAGCCAAGATGTTGGTTGGGCAGGGGGGATGAACACTGAAGCTTTCTTT
TRBV7-2	TRBD1	NA	TRBJ1-2	CASSPRDRVWGYTF	TGTGCCAGCAGCCCCCGGGACAGGGTGTGGGGCTACACCTTC
TRBV5-8	NA	NA	TRBJ1-4	CASSGRGEKLFF	TGTGCCAGCAGCGGCAGGGGTGAAAAACTGTTTTTT
TRBV9	TRBD1	NA	TRBJ2-2	CASSVALEGAGTGELFF	TGTGCCAGCAGCGTAGCACTTGAGGGGGCCGGCACCGGGGAGCTGTTTTTT
TRBV5-4	TRBD2	NA	TRBJ2-2	CASSNMGLAGGSGELFF	TGTGCCAGCAGCAACATGGGACTAGCGGGAGGGTCCGGGGAGCTGTTTTTT
TRBV19	NA	NA	TRBJ1-1	CASSPQARTATEAFF	TGTGCCAGTAGTCCTCAGGCACGAACGGCCACTGAAGCTTTCTTT
TRBV20-1	NA	NA	TRBJ2-7	CSMGQSYEQYF	TGCAGCATGGGCCAGAGCTACGAGCAGTACTTC
TRBV6-5	TRBD1	NA	TRBJ2-7	CASSYGAGTGEREQYF	TGTGCCAGCAGTTACGGCGCAGGGACAGGGGAACGCGAGCAGTACTTC
TRBV7-9	NA	NA	TRBJ1-1	CASSLEQMNTEAFF	TGTGCCAGCAGCTTAGAACAAATGAACACTGAAGCTTTCTTT
TRBV29-1	TRBD1	NA	TRBJ1-1	CSAKTGMNTEAFF	TGCAGCGCGAAGACAGGGATGAACACTGAAGCTTTCTTT
TRBV6-6	TRBD1	NA	TRBJ1-5	CASSYFGTEDNQPQHF	TGTGCCAGCAGTTACTTTGGGACAGAAGACAATCAGCCCCAGCATTTT
TRBV25-1	TRBD2	NA	TRBJ2-1	CASSDLAVSYNEQFF	TGTGCCAGCAGTGACCTAGCGGTCTCCTACAATGAGCAGTTCTTC
TRBV18	NA	NA	TRBJ1-2	CASSPSQGGYTF	TGTGCCAGCTCCCCGTCACAGGGAGGCTACACCTTC
TRBV10-3	NA	once	TRBJ1-2	CAISASYGYTF	TGTGCCATCAGCGCCAGCTATGGCTACACCTTC
TRBV30	NA	NA	TRBJ2-7	CARSKGHEQYF	TGTGCCCGCAGTAAGGGGCACGAGCAGTACTTC
TRBV19	TRBD2	NA	TRBJ2-5	CASSIDTPHLSGSKETQYF	TGTGCCAGTAGTATAGATACCCCCCATCTTAGCGGGAGTAAAGAGACCCAGTACTTC
TRBV6-5	TRBD1	once	TRBJ2-1	CASSYLGTGLLAEQFF	TGTGCCAGCAGTTACTTAGGGACAGGGCTTCTGGCTGAGCAGTTCTTC
TRBV30	TRBD2	NA	TRBJ2-3	CAWSLRGGPSTQYF	TGTGCCTGGAGTCTCCGGGGGGGCCCGTCGACGCAGTATTTT
TRBV19	TRBD1	NA	TRBJ1-4	CASSSSWDSLGKLFF	TGTGCCAGTAGTTCTTCGTGGGACAGTCTTGGAAAACTGTTTTTT
TRBV12-5	NA	once	TRBJ2-5	CASGLGLVGRETQYF	TGTGCTAGTGGTTTGGGACTAGTAGGGCGGGAGACCCAGTACTTC
TRBV9	TRBD2	NA	TRBJ2-5	CASSAQHGLAGAGETQYF	TGTGCCAGCAGCGCCCAGCACGGACTAGCGGGAGCGGGGGAGACCCAGTACTTC
TRBV6-5	NA	NA	TRBJ2-3	CASSGGQEVADTQYF	TGTGCCAGCAGCGGTGGGCAGGAGGTCGCAGATACGCAGTATTTT
TRBV27	TRBD1	NA	TRBJ1-6	CASSLWRAGGFNSPLHF	TGTGCCAGCAGTTTATGGAGGGCAGGGGGGTTTAATTCACCCCTCCACTTT
TRBV12-3/TRBV12-4	NA	NA	TRBJ1-1	CASSFQGGTEAFF	TGTGCCAGCAGTTTTCAGGGTGGCACTGAAGCTTTCTTT
TRBV7-2	TRBD2	NA	TRBJ2-1	CASSSSLTSGGYEQFF	TGTGCCAGCAGCTCGTCCCTGACTAGCGGGGGATATGAGCAGTTCTTC
TRBV28	TRBD1	NA	TRBJ2-7	CASSAGTGWYEQYF	TGTGCCAGCAGCGCCGGGACAGGGTGGTACGAGCAGTACTTC
TRBV5-5	NA	NA	TRBJ2-7	CASSLVMIRVTSPYEQYF	TGTGCCAGCAGCTTGGTTATGATTCGAGTAACCTCTCCCTACGAGCAGTACTTC
TRBV3-1/TRBV3-2	NA	NA	TRBJ1-1	CASSQYGQLSFF	TGTGCCAGCAGCCAATATGGGCAGCTCAGTTTCTTT
TRBV19	TRBD1	NA	TRBJ1-2	CASSMGQGIYGYTF	TGTGCCAGTAGTATGGGACAGGGAATCTATGGCTACACCTTC
TRBV24-1	TRBD1	NA	TRBJ2-1	CATSFTGGNEQFF	TGTGCCACCAGTTTTACAGGGGGGAATGAGCAGTTCTTC
TRBV29-1	NA	NA	TRBJ2-2	CSAWTGELFF	TGCAGCGCGTGGACTGGGGAGCTGTTTTTT
TRBV27	NA	NA	TRBJ2-1	CASGSSYNEQFF	TGTGCCAGCGGGAGCTCCTACAATGAGCAGTTCTTC
TRBV5-6	TRBD1	NA	TRBJ2-7	CASSLAAGGLGYEQYF	TGTGCCAGCAGCTTGGCCGCAGGGGGCTTAGGTTACGAGCAGTACTTC